This record concerns one TCR beta chain sequence. Trimming removed 2 bases at V and 0 bases at J, with 7 bases between. The CDR3 consists of 15 residues. Per the germline V gene, CDR1 is ENHRY and CDR2 is SYGVKD. In the authors' workflow: Amplification of reference gene primers was used by the study to estimate nucleated cell counts. This table comes from immunoSEQ multiplex PCR, and its TCRdb copy is limited to in-frame clones, with some not included. V and J calls and clone size are as listed in that table; D and trimming were resolved from the DNA. Among tens of thousands of clones listed, roughly nine tenths were seen once. The data are from a study of blood T cell repertoires in COVID-19. For the study at large: Sources were T cells, B-cell-depleted T cells, or PBMCs; the material itself was cDNA or gDNA.

The chain carries TRBV10-3 and TRBJ1-4, with D perhaps TRBD1 (5 bases). The receptor was derived from a man between 50 and 59 years old with acute or convalescent COVID-19. The source material was peripheral blood. CDR3 sequence (DNA): TGTGCCATCAGTGAGAGGGGAACAACTAATGAAAAACTGTTTTTT. Translating it yields CAISERGTTNEKLFF.